This T cell receptor beta chain was identified in a study of shared clonotypes between healthy human individuals. The overall study: A couple of women and a few men aged 18 to 49 served as donors. Each donor had three CD4 naive, three CD4 memory, two CD8 naive and one CD8 memory plate.

This CDR3 spans 13 amino acids. CDR1 and CDR2 (germline): SNHLY, FYNNEI. Trimming stripped 4 bases from V and 4 bases from J, with 10 bases between. Study-wide results and limits: Clonotype sharing levels among donors were expected to vary with sequencing depth.

A CD45RA-negative memory subset and a CD45RA+ naive subset were separated from the CD4+ cells. With respect to this clone: Its antigen is unknown.

Libraries were prepared by immunoSEQ multiplex PCR; TCRdb keeps only in-frame clonotypes and omits some of them. The sample has about 2.4 million clones; around nine tenths are singletons. Sequencing was carried out using naive CD4+ T cells sorted from blood. Subset noted: CD45RA+ positively selected. The receptor was derived from a man between 18 and 35 years old in good health. The chain joins TRBV2 to TRBJ1-1; D not resolved. The CDR3 sequence is CASSADTSTEAFF. In DNA form, the CDR3 reads TGTGCCAGCAGTGCGGATACGAGCACTGAAGCTTTCTTT.